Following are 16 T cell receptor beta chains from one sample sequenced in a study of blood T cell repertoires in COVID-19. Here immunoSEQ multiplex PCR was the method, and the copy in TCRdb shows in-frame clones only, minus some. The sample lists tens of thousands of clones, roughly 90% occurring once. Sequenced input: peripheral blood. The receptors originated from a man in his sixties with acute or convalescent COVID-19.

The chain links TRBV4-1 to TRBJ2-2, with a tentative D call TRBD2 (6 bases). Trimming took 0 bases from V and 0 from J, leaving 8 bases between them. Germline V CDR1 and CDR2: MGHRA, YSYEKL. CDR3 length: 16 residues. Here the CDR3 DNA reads TGCGCCAGCAGCCAAGAACTAGCCGCGAACACCGGGGAGCTGTTTTTT. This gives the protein CASSQELAANTGELFF.

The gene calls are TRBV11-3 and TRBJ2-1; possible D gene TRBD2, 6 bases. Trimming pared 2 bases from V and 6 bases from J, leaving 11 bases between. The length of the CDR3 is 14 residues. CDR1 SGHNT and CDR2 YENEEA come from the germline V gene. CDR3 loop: CASSLTGVSNEQFF. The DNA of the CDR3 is TGTGCCAGCAGCTTAACGGGAGTTAGCAATGAGCAGTTCTTC.

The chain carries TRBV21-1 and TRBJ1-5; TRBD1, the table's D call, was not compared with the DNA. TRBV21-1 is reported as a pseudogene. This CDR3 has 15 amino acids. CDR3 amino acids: CASSKMASSNQPQHF. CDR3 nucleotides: TGTGCCAGCAGCAAAATGGCCTCTAGCAATCAGCCCCAGCATTTT.

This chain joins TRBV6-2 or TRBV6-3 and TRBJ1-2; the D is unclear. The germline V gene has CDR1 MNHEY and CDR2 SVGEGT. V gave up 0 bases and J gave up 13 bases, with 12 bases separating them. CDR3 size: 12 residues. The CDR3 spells CASSYSRASGTF. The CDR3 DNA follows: TGTGCCAGCAGTTACTCGCGGGCCTCCGGCACCTTC.

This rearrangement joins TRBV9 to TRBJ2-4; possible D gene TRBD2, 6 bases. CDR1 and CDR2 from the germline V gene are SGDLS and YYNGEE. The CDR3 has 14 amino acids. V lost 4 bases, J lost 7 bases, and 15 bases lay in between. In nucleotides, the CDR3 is TGTGCCAGCAGCCCAAGATCTGGGGGGAACATTCAGTACTTC. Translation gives CASSPRSGGNIQYF.

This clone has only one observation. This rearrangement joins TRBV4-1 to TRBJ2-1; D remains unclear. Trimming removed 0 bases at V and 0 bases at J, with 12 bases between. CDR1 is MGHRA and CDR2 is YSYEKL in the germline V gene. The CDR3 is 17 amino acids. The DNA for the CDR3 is TGCGCCAGCAGCCAAGAAACGCAGTTCAGCTCCTACAATGAGCAGTTCTTC. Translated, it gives CASSQETQFSSYNEQFF.

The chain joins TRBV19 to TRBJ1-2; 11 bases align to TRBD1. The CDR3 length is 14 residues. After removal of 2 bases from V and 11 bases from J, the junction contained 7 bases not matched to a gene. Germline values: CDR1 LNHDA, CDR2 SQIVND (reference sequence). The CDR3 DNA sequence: TGTGCCAGTAGTATACCCGGGACAGGGGGACGGTACACCTTC. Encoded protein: CASSIPGTGGRYTF.

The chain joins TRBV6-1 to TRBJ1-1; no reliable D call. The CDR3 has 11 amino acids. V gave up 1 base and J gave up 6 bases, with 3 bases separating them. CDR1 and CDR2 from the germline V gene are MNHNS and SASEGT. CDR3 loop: CASSEDSEAFF. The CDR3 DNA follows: TGTGCCAGCAGTGAAGACTCTGAAGCTTTCTTT.

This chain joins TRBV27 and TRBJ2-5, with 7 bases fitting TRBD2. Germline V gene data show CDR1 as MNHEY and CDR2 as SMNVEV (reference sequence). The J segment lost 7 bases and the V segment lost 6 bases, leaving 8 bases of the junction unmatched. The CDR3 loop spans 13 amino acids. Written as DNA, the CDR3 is TGTGCCAGCAGGGGAACTAGCGTGGGGACCCAGTACTTC. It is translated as CASRGTSVGTQYF.

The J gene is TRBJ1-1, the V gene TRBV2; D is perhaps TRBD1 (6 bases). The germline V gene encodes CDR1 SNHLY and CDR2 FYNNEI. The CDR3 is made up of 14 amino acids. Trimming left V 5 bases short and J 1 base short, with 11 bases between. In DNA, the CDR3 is TGTGCCAGCAGTTTCTTGGGACAGAACACTGAAGCTTTCTTT. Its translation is CASSFLGQNTEAFF.

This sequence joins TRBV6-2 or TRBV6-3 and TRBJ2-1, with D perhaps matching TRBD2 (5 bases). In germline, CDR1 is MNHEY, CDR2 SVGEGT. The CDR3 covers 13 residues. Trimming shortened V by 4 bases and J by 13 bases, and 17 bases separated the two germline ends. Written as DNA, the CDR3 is TGTGCCAGCAGTTCGAGTTTGGAGGATCTTCAGTTCTTC. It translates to CASSSSLEDLQFF.

The CDR3 bases are TGTGCCAGCAGCTTAGAGACCATCGGCACAGCTAACACCGGGGAGCTGTTTTTT. Encoded protein: CASSLETIGTANTGELFF. This chain joins TRBV7-9 and TRBJ2-2; D remains ambiguous. There are 18 residues in the CDR3. V lost 1 base to trimming and J lost 2 bases, with 17 bases between them. Germline V lookup: CDR1 SEHNR, CDR2 FQNEAQ (reference sequence).

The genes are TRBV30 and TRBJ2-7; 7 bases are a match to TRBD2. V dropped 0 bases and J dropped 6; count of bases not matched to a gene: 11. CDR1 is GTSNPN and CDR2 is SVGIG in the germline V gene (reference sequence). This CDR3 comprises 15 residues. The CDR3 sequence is CAWSVAGVGIREQYF. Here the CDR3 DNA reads TGTGCCTGGAGTGTTGCGGGAGTTGGGATTCGCGAGCAGTACTTC.

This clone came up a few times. CDR3 protein: CASSPEYQRSPLHF. CDR3 DNA: TGCGCCAGCAGCCCCGAGTATCAGCGTTCACCCCTCCACTTT. The V call is TRBV5-1, the J call TRBJ1-6; D gene uncertain. Trimming removed 4 bases from V and 9 bases from J, with 14 bases in between. Germline V gives CDR1 SGHRS, CDR2 YFSETQ. CDR3 length: 14 residues.

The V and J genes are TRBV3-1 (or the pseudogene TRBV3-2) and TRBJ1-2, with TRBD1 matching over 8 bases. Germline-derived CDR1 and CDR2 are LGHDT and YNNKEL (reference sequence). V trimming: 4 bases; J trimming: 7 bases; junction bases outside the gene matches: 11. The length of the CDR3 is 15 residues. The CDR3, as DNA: TGTGCCAGCAGCCCCCAGATCGGGCAGGGGGCTGGCTACACCTTC. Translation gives CASSPQIGQGAGYTF.

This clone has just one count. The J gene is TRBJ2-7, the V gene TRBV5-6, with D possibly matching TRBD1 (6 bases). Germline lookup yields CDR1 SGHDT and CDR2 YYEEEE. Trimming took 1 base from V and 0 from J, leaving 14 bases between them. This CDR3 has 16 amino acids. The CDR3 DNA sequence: TGTGCCAGCAGCTTGTACGGGACATCGTCCTCCTACGAGCAGTACTTC. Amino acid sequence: CASSLYGTSSSYEQYF.